This is a list of T cell receptor beta chains from one sample in a study of blood T cell repertoires in COVID-19. The data were produced by immunoSEQ multiplex PCR, yet TCRdb's version contains in-frame clones alone and is incomplete. Here the sample spans around 250,000 clones, about nine tenths being singletons. Sequenced material: peripheral blood. All receptors come from a man aged 25-40 years who had recovered from COVID-19. The CDR3 runs from the conserved cysteine through the conserved F or W. The order of the fields is J gene, V gene, clone size, D gene, CDR3 DNA, CDR3 protein. A D gene is named only where the DNA matches it firmly. Clone size, where shown, is once, few, many, or a class for clones that have expanded.

TRBJ2-4	TRBV5-1	.	TRBD1	TGCGCCAGCAGCGTGCCCGGACAGGGGGACATTCAGTACTTC	CASSVPGQGDIQYF
TRBJ2-3	TRBV6-1	.	.	TGTGCCAGCAGTGGACGGGACTGGATTAGCACAGATACGCAGTATTTT	CASSGRDWISTDTQYF
TRBJ2-1	TRBV6-5	.	.	TGTGCCAGCAGCATAGGACGGGGGGAGCAGTTCTTC	CASSIGRGEQFF
TRBJ1-3	TRBV2	.	.	TGTGCCAGCAGGAGGTACCCCGGAAACACCATATATTTT	CASRRYPGNTIYF
TRBJ2-1	TRBV6-4	.	TRBD1	TGTGCCAGCAGGGCAGGGGGAACCTCCTACAATGAGCAGTTCTTC	CASRAGGTSYNEQFF
TRBJ1-2	TRBV6-2/TRBV6-3	.	.	TGTGCCAGCAGTTACGCAGCGACCGGCTATGGCTACACCTTC	CASSYAATGYGYTF
TRBJ2-5	TRBV14	.	.	TGTGCCAGCAGTAGGCGGCTTCGGGAGACCCAGTACTTC	CASSRRLRETQYF
TRBJ1-1	TRBV7-9	.	.	TGTGCCAGCAGCCCGACAACCAACACTGAAGCTTTCTTT	CASSPTTNTEAFF
TRBJ2-5	TRBV7-9	.	TRBD2	TGTGCCAGCAGCTCAGCGGGGTTTGAGGGCCAGTACTTC	CASSSAGFEGQYF
TRBJ1-5	TRBV2	many	.	TGTGCCAGCAGGGCCCCCCAGGGTTATAGCAATCAGCCCCAGCATTTT	CASRAPQGYSNQPQHF
TRBJ2-7	TRBV3-1/TRBV3-2	few	TRBD2	TGTGCCAGCAGCTCTACTAGCGGGGGAGTCCCCTACGAGCAGTACTTC	CASSSTSGGVPYEQYF
TRBJ1-1	TRBV6-2/TRBV6-3	.	.	TGTGCCAGCAGTCTAATCGGAGTAACGAACACTGAAGCTTTCTTT	CASSLIGVTNTEAFF
TRBJ2-5	TRBV5-1	once	.	TGCGCCAGCAGCTTGGCGACACACCAAGAGACCCAGTACTTC	CASSLATHQETQYF
TRBJ1-3	TRBV3-1/TRBV3-2	few	.	TGTGCTATCCAGGGGGGAAACACCATATATTTT	CAIQGGNTIYF
TRBJ2-2	TRBV7-9	once	.	TGTGCCAGCAGCTTCGGCCGGGCGGGTTTGACCGGGGAGCTGTTTTTT	CASSFGRAGLTGELFF
TRBJ1-1	TRBV5-1	.	.	TGCGCCAGCAGCCCGGACAGCAACACTGAAGCTTTCTTT	CASSPDSNTEAFF
TRBJ1-5	TRBV5-1	once	TRBD1	TGCGCCAGCAGCTTGTGGGCCAGGGGGTATAGCAATCAGCCCCAGCATTTT	CASSLWARGYSNQPQHF
TRBJ1-1	TRBV19	.	TRBD1	TGTGCCAGTAGTTACAGGGGGCTTGGGAACACTGAAGCTTTCTTT	CASSYRGLGNTEAFF
TRBJ1-4	TRBV12-3/TRBV12-4	.	.	TGTGCCAGCAGTTATTGGAGGCAGGAAAAACTGTTTTTT	CASSYWRQEKLFF
TRBJ2-7	TRBV10-3	.	.	TGTGCCATCAGTGAGTCCGGAAGGGGTCCTTACGAGCAGTACTTC	CAISESGRGPYEQYF
TRBJ2-1	TRBV19	.	TRBD2	TGTGCCAGTAGTATGAAGGGACTAGCGGGGAGCTCCTACAATGAGCAGTTCTTC	CASSMKGLAGSSYNEQFF
TRBJ1-2	TRBV29-1	.	TRBD1	TGCAGCGTGACACAGGGGATCACTAACTATGGCTACACCTTC	CSVTQGITNYGYTF
TRBJ2-2	TRBV27	.	TRBD2	TGTGCCAGCAGTTTAGCGGGGGCGAACACCGGGGAGCTGTTTTTT	CASSLAGANTGELFF
TRBJ1-1	TRBV3-1/TRBV3-2	.	.	TGTGCCAGCAGCCAAGATTATGTGAACACTGAAGCTTTCTTT	CASSQDYVNTEAFF
TRBJ2-2	TRBV5-1	.	TRBD2	TGCGCCAGCAGCTCGGGGGGGTTGGACACCGGGGAGCTGTTTTTT	CASSSGGLDTGELFF